Listed below are T cell receptor beta chains from one sample, sequenced in a study of T cell repertoires in cytomegalovirus infection. Via MiXCR, TCRdb re-called the reads, giving one row per CDR3 protein. The table includes a few hundred thousand distinct CDR3 sequences, 15% to 20% detected once. Sequences were obtained from PBMCs. The receptor source for this set is a human donor in good health (CMV status not recorded). Some clones in this sample may be carry-over from other donors' samples. Both conserved end residues are part of each CDR3. The D gene is left open where the match is weak. Some rows mark clone size as missing; the rest say once, few, many or name a class of expanded clone.

many	14	TRBJ2-4	TRBD2	TRBV7-2	TGTGCCAGCAGCTTCGGGGGGGAGGAGTACATTCAGTACTTC	CASSFGGEEYIQYF
NA	16	TRBJ2-5	TRBD2	TRBV5-3	TGTGCCAGAAGCTTGGACGCGCGGGGGGACCAAGAGACCCAGTACTTC	CARSLDARGDQETQYF
few	13	TRBJ1-1	NA	TRBV20-1	TGCAGTGCTAGAGATCGGGGAAACACTGAAGCTTTCTTT	CSARDRGNTEAFF
NA	15	TRBJ2-3	NA	TRBV4-2	TGTGCCAGCAGCCAAGTCACGGGGTCAGCAGATACGCAGTATTTT	CASSQVTGSADTQYF
many	13	TRBJ2-3	NA	TRBV7-2	TGTGCCAGCAGCCCTGGGGTCGGGGATACGCAGTATTTT	CASSPGVGDTQYF
many	14	TRBJ1-2	NA	TRBV7-2	TGTGCCAGCAGCCGATCTGGGGCTGGAGATGGCTACACCTTC	CASSRSGAGDGYTF
NA	11	TRBJ2-1	TRBD1	TRBV6-1	TGTGCCACGCAGGGGGCCCGTGAGCAGTTCTTC	CATQGAREQFF
many	15	TRBJ2-1	TRBD1	TRBV5-5	TGTGCCAGCAGTTGGACAGGACTTTCCTACAATGAGCAGTTCTTC	CASSWTGLSYNEQFF
few	12	TRBJ2-5	NA	TRBV11-2	TGTGCCAGCAGCTTAATGAGGGAGACCCAGTACTTC	CASSLMRETQYF
NA	13	TRBJ2-5	NA	TRBV6-1	TGTGCCAGCAGTTATTTCCAGGGGGAGACCCAGTACTTC	CASSYFQGETQYF
many	13	TRBJ2-7	NA	TRBV7-9	TGTGCCAGCAGCACCCGGCAGTACGACGAGCAGTACTTC	CASSTRQYDEQYF
many	15	TRBJ2-7	NA	TRBV7-2	TGTGCCAGCAGCTTAGCCGGGGATCCCCCCTACGAGCAGTACTTC	CASSLAGDPPYEQYF
NA	13	TRBJ1-2	NA	TRBV12-3/TRBV12-4	TGTGCCAGCAGTTCTTATGGGAGCTATGGCTACACCTTC	CASSSYGSYGYTF
many	15	TRBJ2-5	NA	TRBV7-2	TGTGCCAGCAGCCCGGTTAGCGGTGGACAAGAGACCCAGTACTTC	CASSPVSGGQETQYF
few	15	TRBJ1-5	NA	TRBV19	TGTGCCAGTAGTATTGACTTGATGGTAATGCAGCCCCAGCATTTT	CASSIDLMVMQPQHF
many	16	TRBJ2-3	NA	TRBV28	TGTGCCAGCAGTTTGGGCAGGGGTCTTAGCACAGATACGCAGTATTTT	CASSLGRGLSTDTQYF
few	17	TRBJ2-1	TRBD2	TRBV20-1	TGCAGTGCTAGAGGGACTAGCGGGGGGGCCTCCTACAATGAGCAGTTCTTC	CSARGTSGGASYNEQFF
many	15	TRBJ1-1	TRBD1	TRBV27	TGTGCCAGCAGTTCGTGGACAGGGGGTTATGCTGAAGCTTTCTTT	CASSSWTGGYAEAFF
NA	15	TRBJ1-1	NA	TRBV5-1	TGCGCCAGCAACGATCACAGGTTCGGAAACACTGAAGCTTTCTTT	CASNDHRFGNTEAFF
many	13	TRBJ1-1	NA	TRBV7-6	TGTGCCAGCAGCCGGGGACAGAACACTGAAGCTTTCTTT	CASSRGQNTEAFF
NA	17	TRBJ1-5	TRBD1	TRBV6-5	TGTGCCAGCAGTTACTGTCCCGGGACAGGGGGTAGACAGCCCCAGCATTTT	CASSYCPGTGGRQPQHF
NA	15	TRBJ1-5	NA	TRBV7-8	TGTGCCAGCAGCTTAGCTCCGACAGGCAATCAGCCCCAGCATTTT	CASSLAPTGNQPQHF
many	16	TRBJ2-6	NA	TRBV6-5	TGTGCCAGCAGTTACGCCCTGACCGGCGGGGCCAACGTCCTGACTTTC	CASSYALTGGANVLTF
few	16	TRBJ1-4	NA	TRBV18	TGTGCCAGCTCAGCCGGTACCGGGGCGAACGGAGAAAAACTGTTTTTT	CASSAGTGANGEKLFF
NA	17	TRBJ2-1	TRBD1	TRBV4-1	TGCGCCAGCAGCCATTCCAGAGACCGGACAGGGAGGAATGAGCAGTTCTTC	CASSHSRDRTGRNEQFF
NA	14	TRBJ2-3	NA	TRBV2	TGTGCTGCACTGCAAGGGGGTCGCGCAGATACGCAGTATTTT	CAALQGGRADTQYF
few	13	TRBJ1-1	TRBD1	TRBV5-4	TGTGCCAGCAGCTTGGACGGACAGGGGGTAGCTTTCTTT	CASSLDGQGVAFF